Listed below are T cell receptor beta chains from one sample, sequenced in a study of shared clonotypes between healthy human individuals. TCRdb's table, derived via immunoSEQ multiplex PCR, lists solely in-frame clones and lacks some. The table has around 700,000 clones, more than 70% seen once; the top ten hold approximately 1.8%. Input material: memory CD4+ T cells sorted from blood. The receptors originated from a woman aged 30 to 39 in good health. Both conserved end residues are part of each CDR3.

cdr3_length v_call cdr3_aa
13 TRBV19 CASSMGQNQPQHF
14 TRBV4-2 CASSLSHANQPQHF
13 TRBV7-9 CASSLGQWEKLFF
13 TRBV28 CASSFPGGDEQYF
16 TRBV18 CASSPILRGPIDGYTF
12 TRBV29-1 CSARPGTDTQYF
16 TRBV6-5 CASSYSTSGGPRTQYF
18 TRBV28 CASSPVPLAGSSYNEQFF
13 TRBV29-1 CSVLAGVDNEQFF
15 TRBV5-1 CASSSGGSANYGYTF
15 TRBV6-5 CASSYSRQGHQPQHF
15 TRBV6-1 CASSGPGQLNYGYTF
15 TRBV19 CASSIQHRGQGGQFF
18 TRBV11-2 CASSTLERGIPGANVLTF
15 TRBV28 CASTPRGIPSHEQYF
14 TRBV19 CASSRTGITGELFF
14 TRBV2 CASSAGGGTDTQYF
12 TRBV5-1 CASRPQWDTQYF
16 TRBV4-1 CASSRGPERVTYEQYF
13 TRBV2 CASHRGSSQPQHF